Described below is a single T cell receptor beta chain sequence and its context. Its target is not known. Method: immunoSEQ multiplex PCR; TCRdb's copy keeps in-frame clones and lacks some. The sample contains 37,000 or so clones, 55% to 80% of which appear only once. It was after approximately 11 days of culture that CD4+ T cells were isolated. Everyone in the study got two shots of either the BNT162b2 or mRNA-1273 vaccine. IL-2 medium was substituted for half the medium on days 3 and 7. The data stem from a study of vaccination effects on CD4 cells after COVID-19. The wider study: Antigen-specific CD4+ T cell clonotypes were called by their expansion after viral peptide-pool culture in ViraFEST. Post-vaccine samples followed the second dose by a median of 72 days. After around 2 million PBMC were placed in each well, they were cultured with approximately 9.4 IU/ml IL-2 and 10 ug/ml peptides.

V dropped 5 bases and J dropped 0 bases, with 11 bases sitting between them. The CDR3 runs to 15 residues. The germline CDR1 and CDR2 sequences are MNHEY and SVGAGI. The genes are TRBV6-5 and TRBJ1-3; D gene ambiguous. This sequence originates from a human donor who received a COVID-19 vaccine. The specimen comprised CD4+ T cells from PBMCs cultured without peptide, sampled after COVID-19 vaccination. The CDR3 nucleotides are TGTGCCAGCAGTCCCATTTCAGGCTCTGGAAACACCATATATTTT. This gives the protein CASSPISGSGNTIYF.